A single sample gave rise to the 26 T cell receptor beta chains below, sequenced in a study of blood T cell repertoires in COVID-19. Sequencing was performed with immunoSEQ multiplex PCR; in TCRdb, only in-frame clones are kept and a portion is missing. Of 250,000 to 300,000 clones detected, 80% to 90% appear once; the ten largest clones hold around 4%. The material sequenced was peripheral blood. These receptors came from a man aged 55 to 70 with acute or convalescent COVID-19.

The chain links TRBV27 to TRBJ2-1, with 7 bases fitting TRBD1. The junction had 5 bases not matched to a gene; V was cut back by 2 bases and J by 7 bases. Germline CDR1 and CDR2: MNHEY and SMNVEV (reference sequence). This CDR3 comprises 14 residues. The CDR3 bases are TGTGCCAGCAGTTTAAACAGGGGTGCGAATGAGCAGTTCTTC. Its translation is CASSLNRGANEQFF.

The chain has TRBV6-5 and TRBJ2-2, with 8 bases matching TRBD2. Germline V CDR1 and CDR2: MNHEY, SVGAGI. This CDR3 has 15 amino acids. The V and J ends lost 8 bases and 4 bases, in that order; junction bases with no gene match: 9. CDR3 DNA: TGTGCCAGCTCCTCGGGGGGGATTGGCACCGGGGAGCTGTTTTTT. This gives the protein CASSSGGIGTGELFF.

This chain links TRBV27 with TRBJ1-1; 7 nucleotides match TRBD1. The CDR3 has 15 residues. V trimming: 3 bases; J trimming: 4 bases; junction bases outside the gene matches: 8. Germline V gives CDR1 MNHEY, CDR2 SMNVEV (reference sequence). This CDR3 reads CASSFGDRVATEAFF. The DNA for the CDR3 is TGTGCCAGCAGTTTCGGGGACAGAGTAGCCACTGAAGCTTTCTTT.

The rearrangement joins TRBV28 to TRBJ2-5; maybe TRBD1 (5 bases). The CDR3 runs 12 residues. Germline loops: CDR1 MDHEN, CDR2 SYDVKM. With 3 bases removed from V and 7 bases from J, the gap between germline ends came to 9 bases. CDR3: CASSFQGGTQYF. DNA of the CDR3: TGTGCCAGCAGTTTCCAGGGTGGGACCCAGTACTTC. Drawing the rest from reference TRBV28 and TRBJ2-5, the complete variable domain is DVKVTQSSRYLVKRTGEKVFLECVQDMDHENMFWYRQDPGLGLRLIYFSYDVKMKEKGDIPEGYSVSREKKERFSLILESASTNQTSMYLCASSFQGGTQYFGPGTRLLVL.

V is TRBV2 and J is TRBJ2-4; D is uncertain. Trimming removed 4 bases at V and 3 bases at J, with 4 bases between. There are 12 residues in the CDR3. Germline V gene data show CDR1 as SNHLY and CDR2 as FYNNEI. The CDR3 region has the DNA TGTGCCAGCAGTGGGCTCAAAAACATTCAGTACTTC. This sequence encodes CASSGLKNIQYF.

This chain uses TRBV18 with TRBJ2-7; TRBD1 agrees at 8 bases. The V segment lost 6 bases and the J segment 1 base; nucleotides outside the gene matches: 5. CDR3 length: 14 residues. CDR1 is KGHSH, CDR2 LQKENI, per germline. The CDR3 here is CASSSTGGSYEQYF. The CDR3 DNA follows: TGTGCCAGCTCGTCTACAGGGGGTTCCTACGAGCAGTACTTC.

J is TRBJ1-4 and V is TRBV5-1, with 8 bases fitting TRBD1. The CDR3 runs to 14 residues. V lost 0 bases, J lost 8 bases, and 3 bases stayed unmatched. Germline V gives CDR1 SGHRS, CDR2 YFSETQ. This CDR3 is CASSLGDRGEKLFF. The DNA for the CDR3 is TGCGCCAGCAGCTTGGGAGACAGGGGAGAAAAACTGTTTTTT.

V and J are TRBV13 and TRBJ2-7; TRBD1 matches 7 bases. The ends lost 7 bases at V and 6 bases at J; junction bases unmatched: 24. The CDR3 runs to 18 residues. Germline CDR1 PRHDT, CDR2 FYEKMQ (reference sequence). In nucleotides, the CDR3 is TGTGCCAGCATTGGTGTACGATCTGGACAGGAAGATGGTGGCGAGCAGTACTTC. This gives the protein CASIGVRSGQEDGGEQYF.

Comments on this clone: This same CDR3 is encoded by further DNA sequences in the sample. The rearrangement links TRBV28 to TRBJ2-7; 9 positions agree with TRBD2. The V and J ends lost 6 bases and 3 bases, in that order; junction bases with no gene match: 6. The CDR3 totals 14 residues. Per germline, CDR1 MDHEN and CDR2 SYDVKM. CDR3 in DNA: TGTGCCAGCAGCCTGACTAGCGGAAGCTACGAGCAGTACTTC. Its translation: CASSLTSGSYEQYF.

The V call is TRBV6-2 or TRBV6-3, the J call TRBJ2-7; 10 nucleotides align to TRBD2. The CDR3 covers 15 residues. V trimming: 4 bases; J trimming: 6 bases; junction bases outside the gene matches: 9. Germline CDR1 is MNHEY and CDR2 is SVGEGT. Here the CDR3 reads CASSSSLAGVGEQYF. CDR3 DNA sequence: TGTGCCAGCAGTTCATCCCTAGCGGGAGTGGGCGAGCAGTACTTC.

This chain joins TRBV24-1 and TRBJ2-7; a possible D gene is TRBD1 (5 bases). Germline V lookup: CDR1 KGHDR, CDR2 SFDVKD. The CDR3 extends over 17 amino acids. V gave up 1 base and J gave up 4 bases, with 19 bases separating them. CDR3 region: CATSDLQPRQRPYEQYF. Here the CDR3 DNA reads TGTGCCACCAGTGATTTACAACCTCGACAGAGGCCATACGAGCAGTACTTC.

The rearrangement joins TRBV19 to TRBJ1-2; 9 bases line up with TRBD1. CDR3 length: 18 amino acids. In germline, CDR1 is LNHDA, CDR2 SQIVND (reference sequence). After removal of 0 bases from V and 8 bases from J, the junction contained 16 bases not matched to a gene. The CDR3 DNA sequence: TGTGCCAGTAGTATAGATTCCCGATCGTCCCGGACAGGGGAAGGCTACACCTTC. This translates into CASSIDSRSSRTGEGYTF. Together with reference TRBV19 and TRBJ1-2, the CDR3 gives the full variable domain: DGGITQSPKYLFRKEGQNVTLSCEQNLNHDAMYWYRQDPGQGLRLIYYSQIVNDFQKGDIAEGYSVSREKKESFPLTVTSAQKNPTAFYLCASSIDSRSSRTGEGYTFGSGTRLTVV.

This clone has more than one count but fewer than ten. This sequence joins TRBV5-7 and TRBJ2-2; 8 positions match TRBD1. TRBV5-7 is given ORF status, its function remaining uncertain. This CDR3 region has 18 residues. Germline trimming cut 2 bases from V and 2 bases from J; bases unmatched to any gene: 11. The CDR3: CASSFYLRDRGNTGELFF. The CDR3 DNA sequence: TGTGCCAGCAGCTTCTACCTCCGCGACAGGGGAAACACCGGGGAGCTGTTTTTT.

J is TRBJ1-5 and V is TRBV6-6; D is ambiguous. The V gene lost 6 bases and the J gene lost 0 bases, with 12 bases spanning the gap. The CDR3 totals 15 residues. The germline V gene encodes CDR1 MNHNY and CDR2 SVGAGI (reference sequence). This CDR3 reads CASSLLRVSNQPQHF. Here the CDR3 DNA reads TGTGCCAGCAGCTTATTACGGGTTAGCAATCAGCCCCAGCATTTT.

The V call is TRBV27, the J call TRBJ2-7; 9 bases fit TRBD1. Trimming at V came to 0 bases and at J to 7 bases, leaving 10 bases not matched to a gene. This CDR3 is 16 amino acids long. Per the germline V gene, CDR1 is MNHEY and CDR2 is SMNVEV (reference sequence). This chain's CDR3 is CASSLSRDREVWEQYF. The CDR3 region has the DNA TGTGCCAGCAGTTTATCCCGGGACAGGGAGGTCTGGGAGCAGTACTTC.

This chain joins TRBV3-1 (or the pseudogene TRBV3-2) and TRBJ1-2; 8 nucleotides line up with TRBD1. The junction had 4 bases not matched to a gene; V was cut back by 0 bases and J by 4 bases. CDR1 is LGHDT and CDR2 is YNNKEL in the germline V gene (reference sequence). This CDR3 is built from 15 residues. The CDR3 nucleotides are TGTGCCAGCAGCCAAGACTCACAGGGGGGCTATGGCTACACCTTC. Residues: CASSQDSQGGYGYTF.

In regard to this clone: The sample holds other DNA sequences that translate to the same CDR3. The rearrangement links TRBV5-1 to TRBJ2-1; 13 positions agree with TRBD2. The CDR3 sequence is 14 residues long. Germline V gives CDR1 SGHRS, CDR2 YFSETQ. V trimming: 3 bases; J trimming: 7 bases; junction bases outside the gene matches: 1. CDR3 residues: CASSSGLAGNEQFF. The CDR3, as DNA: TGCGCCAGCAGCTCGGGACTAGCGGGGAATGAGCAGTTCTTC.

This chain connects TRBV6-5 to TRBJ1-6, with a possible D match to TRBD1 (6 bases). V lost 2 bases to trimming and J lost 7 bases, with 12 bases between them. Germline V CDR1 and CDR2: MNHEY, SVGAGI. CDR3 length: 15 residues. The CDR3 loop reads CASSYGGHQNSPLHF. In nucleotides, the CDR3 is TGTGCCAGCAGTTACGGGGGACACCAGAATTCACCCCTCCACTTT.

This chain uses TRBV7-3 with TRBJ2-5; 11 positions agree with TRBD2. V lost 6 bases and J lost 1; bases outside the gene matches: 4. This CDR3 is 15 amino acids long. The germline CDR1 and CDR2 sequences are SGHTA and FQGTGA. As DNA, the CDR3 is TGTGCCAGCAGTTCAGGACTAGCGGGCCAAGAGACCCAGTACTTC. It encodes CASSSGLAGQETQYF. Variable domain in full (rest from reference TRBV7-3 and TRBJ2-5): GAGVSQTPSNKVTEKGKYVELRCDPISGHTALYWYRQSLGQGPEFLIYFQGTGAADDSGLPNDRFFAVRPEGSVSTLKIQRTERGDSAVYLCASSSGLAGQETQYFGPGTRLLVL.

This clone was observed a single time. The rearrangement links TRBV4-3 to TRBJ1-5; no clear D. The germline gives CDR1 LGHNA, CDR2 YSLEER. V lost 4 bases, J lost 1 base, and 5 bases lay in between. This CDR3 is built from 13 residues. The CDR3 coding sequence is TGCGCCAGCAGCCCCTCGAGCAATCAGCCCCAGCATTTT. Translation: CASSPSSNQPQHF.

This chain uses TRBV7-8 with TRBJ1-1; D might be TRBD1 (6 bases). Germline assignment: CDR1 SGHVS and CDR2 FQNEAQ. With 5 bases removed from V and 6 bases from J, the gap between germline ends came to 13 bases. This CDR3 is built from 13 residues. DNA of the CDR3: TGTGCCAGCAGCCTGTACAGGGCCTCTGAAGCTTTCTTT. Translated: CASSLYRASEAFF.

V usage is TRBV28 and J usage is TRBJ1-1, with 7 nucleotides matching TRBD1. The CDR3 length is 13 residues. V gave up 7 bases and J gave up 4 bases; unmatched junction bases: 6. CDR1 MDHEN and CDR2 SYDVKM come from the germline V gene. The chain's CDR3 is CASTWTGRTEAFF. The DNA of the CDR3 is TGTGCCAGCACCTGGACAGGCCGCACTGAAGCTTTCTTT.

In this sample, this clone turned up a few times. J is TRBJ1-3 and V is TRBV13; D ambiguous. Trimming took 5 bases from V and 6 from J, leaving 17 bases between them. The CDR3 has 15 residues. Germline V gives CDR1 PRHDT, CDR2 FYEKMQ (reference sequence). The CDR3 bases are TGTGCCAGCAGCGGTCGGTCCCCTCATCCAAACACCATATATTTT. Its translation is CASSGRSPHPNTIYF.

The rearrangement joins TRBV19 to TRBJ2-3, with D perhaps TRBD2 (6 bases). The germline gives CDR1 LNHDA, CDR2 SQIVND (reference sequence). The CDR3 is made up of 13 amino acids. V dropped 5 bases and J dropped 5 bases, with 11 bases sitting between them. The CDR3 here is CASSPRRGDTQYF. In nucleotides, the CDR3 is TGTGCCAGTAGTCCCCGGCGGGGAGATACGCAGTATTTT.

This chain's CDR3 is CASSPWTIHGETQYF. For the CDR3, the DNA is TGTGCCAGCAGTCCCTGGACAATCCATGGGGAGACCCAGTACTTC. This chain joins TRBV28 and TRBJ2-5, with D possibly being TRBD1 (5 bases). The CDR3 sequence is 15 residues long. Trimming stripped 5 bases from V and 5 bases from J, with 18 bases between. Looked up from germline, CDR1 is MDHEN and CDR2 is SYDVKM.

The CDR3 protein is CASSLRGHIGSGANVLTF. Written as DNA, the CDR3 is TGTGCCAGCAGTTTAAGGGGCCACATCGGGTCTGGGGCCAACGTCCTGACTTTC. The rearrangement links TRBV27 to TRBJ2-6, with D possibly TRBD1 on 5 matching bases. CDR1 is MNHEY and CDR2 is SMNVEV in the germline V gene (reference sequence). Trimming stripped 2 bases from V and 1 base from J, with 15 bases between. This CDR3 has 18 amino acids.